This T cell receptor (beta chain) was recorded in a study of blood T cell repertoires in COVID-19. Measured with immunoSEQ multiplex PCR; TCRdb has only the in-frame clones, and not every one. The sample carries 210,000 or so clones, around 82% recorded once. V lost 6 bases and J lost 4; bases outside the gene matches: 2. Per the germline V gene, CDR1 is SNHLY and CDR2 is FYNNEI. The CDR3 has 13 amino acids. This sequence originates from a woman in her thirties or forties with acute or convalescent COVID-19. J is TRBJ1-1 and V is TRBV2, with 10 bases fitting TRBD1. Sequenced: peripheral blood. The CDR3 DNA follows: TGTGCCAGCAGGGGACAGGGGCGCACTGAAGCTTTCTTT. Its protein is CASRGQGRTEAFF.